The next 14 T cell receptor beta chains were all read from a single sample in a study of blood T cell repertoires in COVID-19. Assay used: immunoSEQ multiplex PCR; TCRdb lists only in-frame clones, some missing. The sample consists of more than 80,000 clones, around 80% of them appearing once. Sequencing was carried out using peripheral blood. The receptors stem from a man aged 45-60 years with active or convalescent COVID-19.

The chain is built from TRBV4-3 and TRBJ1-2; 10 nucleotides match TRBD1. CDR1 is LGHNA and CDR2 is YSLEER in the germline V gene. The V and J ends lost 1 base and 4 bases, in that order; junction bases with no gene match: 6. The CDR3 runs 16 residues. CDR3: CASSQGGGTGVYGYTF. In DNA form, the CDR3 reads TGCGCCAGCAGCCAAGGAGGAGGGACAGGGGTCTATGGCTACACCTTC.

The chain joins TRBV15 to TRBJ2-3; TRBD2 agrees at 7 bases. Germline loops: CDR1 LNHNV, CDR2 YYDKDF (reference sequence). V dropped 1 base and J dropped 0; count of bases not matched to a gene: 4. The CDR3 sequence is 16 residues long. CDR3 coding DNA: TGTGCCACCAGCAGAGCCCAAGCGGGGAGCACAGATACGCAGTATTTT. Encoded protein: CATSRAQAGSTDTQYF.

The chain uses TRBV19 and TRBJ1-2, with a weak D call TRBD1 (6 bases). This CDR3 has 15 residues. Germline V gives CDR1 LNHDA, CDR2 SQIVND (reference sequence). Trimming removed 5 bases from V and 5 bases from J, with 18 bases in between. CDR3 residues: CASSPGPGAVYGYTF. DNA for the CDR3: TGTGCCAGTAGTCCGGGACCAGGGGCGGTTTATGGCTACACCTTC.

With respect to this clone: The junction differs from germline at one of its ends, possibly a read error. The chain carries TRBV15 and TRBJ1-4; 7 nucleotides align to TRBD1. Germline loops: CDR1 LNHNV, CDR2 YYDKDF (reference sequence). The CDR3 covers 15 residues. The CDR3 DNA follows: TGTGCCACCAGCAGACCGGACAGGCCTGTTCGAGAGGGGAATTTT. Protein: CATSRPDRPVREGNF.

The chain combines TRBV19 with TRBJ2-2, with D maybe TRBD2 (5 bases). The CDR3 consists of 14 residues. Trimming removed 8 bases from V and 3 bases from J, with 13 bases in between. Germline values: CDR1 LNHDA, CDR2 SQIVND (reference sequence). CDR3 amino acids: CASQILVDTGELFF. The DNA of the CDR3 is TGTGCCAGTCAAATACTAGTTGACACCGGGGAGCTGTTTTTT.

This clone was picked up a small number of times. The CDR3 spells CASRSSGGVSYEQYF. Written as DNA, the CDR3 is TGTGCCAGCAGGAGTAGCGGGGGGGTCTCCTACGAGCAGTACTTC. The V call is TRBV28, the J call TRBJ2-7, with 11 bases fitting TRBD2. Germline CDR1 is MDHEN and CDR2 is SYDVKM. The CDR3 runs 15 residues. The V and J ends lost 6 bases and 0 bases, in that order; junction bases with no gene match: 4.

The V and J genes are TRBV6-5 and TRBJ1-1; D is undetermined. The length of the CDR3 is 12 residues. From germline, CDR1 is MNHEY and CDR2 SVGAGI. V dropped 5 bases and J dropped 5 bases, with 9 bases sitting between them. The CDR3 loop reads CASSPGRTEAFF. In DNA, the CDR3 is TGTGCCAGCAGTCCCGGCAGGACTGAAGCTTTCTTT.

The chain carries TRBV2 and TRBJ1-2; D may be TRBD1 (5 bases). Germline CDR1 SNHLY, CDR2 FYNNEI. There are 13 residues in the CDR3. Trimming pared 4 bases from V and 4 bases from J, leaving 10 bases between. The CDR3 DNA is TGTGCCAGCAGTGCCGGGACTGTCTATGGCTACACCTTC. Its translation is CASSAGTVYGYTF.

The chain couples TRBV9 to TRBJ2-2; 7 positions match TRBD1. V was clipped by 3 bases and J by 5 bases; unmatched bases: 4. The CDR3 has 14 amino acids. Germline V gives CDR1 SGDLS, CDR2 YYNGEE. This CDR3 is CASSEGQFTGELFF. CDR3 nucleotide sequence: TGTGCCAGCAGCGAGGGACAGTTTACCGGGGAGCTGTTTTTT. The full variable domain, with the rest looked up from reference TRBV9 and TRBJ2-2, is DSGVTQTPKHLITATGQRVTLRCSPRSGDLSVYWYQQSLDQGLQFLIQYYNGEERAKGNILERFSAQQFPDLHSELNLSSLELGDSALYFCASSEGQFTGELFFGEGSRLTVL.

This clone was observed once. This chain uses TRBV29-1 with TRBJ2-7; tentative D call: TRBD1 (6 bases). The V gene's germline CDR1 is SQVTM and CDR2 ANQGSEA. Trimming cost V 6 bases and J 4 bases, with 13 bases left between them. The CDR3 spans 12 residues. Here the CDR3 reads CSVQGEGYEQYV. DNA for the CDR3: TGCAGCGTACAGGGTGAGGGGTACGAGCAGTACGTC.

The chain employs TRBV6-4 and TRBJ2-3; D is perhaps TRBD2 (6 bases). Germline CDR1 reads MRHNA; CDR2 reads SNTAGT. The CDR3 length is 14 residues. Trimming removed 4 bases from V and 4 bases from J, with 12 bases in between. CDR3 bases: TGTGCCAGCAGTGTGGGGGGTCGGGCAGATACGCAGTATTTT. This encodes CASSVGGRADTQYF.

The J gene is TRBJ1-4, the V gene TRBV3-1 (or the pseudogene TRBV3-2); 9 bases line up with TRBD1. Germline V CDR1 and CDR2: LGHDT, YNNKEL (reference sequence). This CDR3 comprises 15 residues. Trimming took 4 bases from V and 6 from J; bases not matched to a gene: 6. The CDR3 sequence: CASSRTGTGYEKLFF. CDR3 DNA: TGTGCCAGCAGCCGGACCGGGACAGGGTATGAAAAACTGTTTTTT.

The J gene is TRBJ1-2, the V gene TRBV29-1; 7 nucleotides agree with TRBD1. Germline V lookup: CDR1 SQVTM, CDR2 ANQGSEA. The CDR3 totals 15 residues. V trimming: 4 bases; J trimming: 0 bases; junction bases outside the gene matches: 8. DNA for the CDR3: TGCAGCGTTGGTAGCAGGGGGAATTCTAACTATGGCTACACCTTC. As protein: CSVGSRGNSNYGYTF.

The chain links TRBV14 to TRBJ1-6; no reliable D call. Germline CDR1 SGHDN, CDR2 FVKESK. V lost 0 bases to trimming and J lost 12 bases, with 6 bases between them. This CDR3 comprises 12 residues. The CDR3 region has the DNA TGTGCCAGCAGCCAAGAAGTCGGACCCCTCCACTTT. Translation gives CASSQEVGPLHF.